This T cell receptor (beta chain) is drawn from a study of shared clonotypes between healthy human individuals. Libraries were prepared by immunoSEQ multiplex PCR; TCRdb keeps only in-frame clonotypes and omits some of them. The data hold about 1,500,000 clones, with around 97% observed a single time. The CDR3 is 16 amino acids. V lost 0 bases, J lost 3 bases, and 5 bases stayed unmatched. The germline V gene encodes CDR1 MNHEY and CDR2 SVGAGI. V gene TRBV6-5 combines with J gene TRBJ2-5; 9 positions agree with TRBD2. The TCR comes from a man younger than 40 in good health. The sample consisted of naive CD4+ T cells sorted from blood. Sample subset: CD45RA+ positively selected. CDR3 sequence (DNA): TGTGCCAGCAGTTACTCCAGGACTAGCGCTAAAGAGACCCAGTACTTC. Amino acid sequence: CASSYSRTSAKETQYF.